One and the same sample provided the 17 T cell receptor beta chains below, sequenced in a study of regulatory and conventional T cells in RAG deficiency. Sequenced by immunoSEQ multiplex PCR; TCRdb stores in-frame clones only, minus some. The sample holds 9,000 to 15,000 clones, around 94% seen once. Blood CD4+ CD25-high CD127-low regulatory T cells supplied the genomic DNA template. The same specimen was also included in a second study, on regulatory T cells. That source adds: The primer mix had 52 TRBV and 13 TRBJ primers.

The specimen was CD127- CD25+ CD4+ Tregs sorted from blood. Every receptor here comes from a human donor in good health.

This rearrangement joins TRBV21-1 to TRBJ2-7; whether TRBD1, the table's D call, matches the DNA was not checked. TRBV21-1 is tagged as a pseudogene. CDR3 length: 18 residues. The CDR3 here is CASSNSGTVRTVSYEQYF. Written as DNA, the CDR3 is TGTGCCAGCAGCAATTCCGGGACAGTGAGGACGGTCTCCTACGAGCAGTACTTC.

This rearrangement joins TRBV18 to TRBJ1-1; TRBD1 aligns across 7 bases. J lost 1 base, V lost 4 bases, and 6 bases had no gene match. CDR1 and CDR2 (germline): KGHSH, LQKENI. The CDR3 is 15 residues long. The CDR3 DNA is TGTGCCAGCTCACTGGGGGCAGGGGGGAACACTGAAGCTTTCTTT. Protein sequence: CASSLGAGGNTEAFF.

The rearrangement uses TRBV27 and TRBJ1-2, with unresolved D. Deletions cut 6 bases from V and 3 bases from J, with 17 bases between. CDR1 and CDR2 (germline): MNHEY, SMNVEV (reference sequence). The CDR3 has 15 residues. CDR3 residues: CASSRGVGAYYGYTF. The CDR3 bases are TGTGCCAGCAGCCGCGGGGTGGGCGCCTACTATGGCTACACCTTC.

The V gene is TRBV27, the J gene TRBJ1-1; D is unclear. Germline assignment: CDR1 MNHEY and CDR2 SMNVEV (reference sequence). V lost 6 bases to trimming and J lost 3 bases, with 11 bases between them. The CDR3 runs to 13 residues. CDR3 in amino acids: CASSTARDTEAFF. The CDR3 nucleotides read TGTGCCAGCAGCACCGCCCGGGACACTGAAGCTTTCTTT.

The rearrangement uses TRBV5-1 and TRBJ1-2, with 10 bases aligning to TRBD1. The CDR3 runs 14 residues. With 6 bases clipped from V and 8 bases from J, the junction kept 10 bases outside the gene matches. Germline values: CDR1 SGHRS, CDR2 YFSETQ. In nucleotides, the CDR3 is TGCGCCAGCACCCCGGGACAGGGGACATCCGGCTACACCTTC. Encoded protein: CASTPGQGTSGYTF.

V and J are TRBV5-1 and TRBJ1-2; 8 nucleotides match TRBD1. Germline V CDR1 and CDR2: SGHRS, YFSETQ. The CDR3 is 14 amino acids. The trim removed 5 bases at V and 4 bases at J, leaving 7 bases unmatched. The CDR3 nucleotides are TGCGCCAGCAGACTGGACAGGGCTGGCTATGGCTACACCTTC. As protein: CASRLDRAGYGYTF.

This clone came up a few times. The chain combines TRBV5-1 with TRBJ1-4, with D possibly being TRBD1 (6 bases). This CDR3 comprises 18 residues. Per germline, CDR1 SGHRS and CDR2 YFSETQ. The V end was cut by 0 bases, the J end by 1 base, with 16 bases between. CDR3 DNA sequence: TGCGCCAGCAGCTTGGCCCCTACGGTACAGGGAACTAATGAAAAACTGTTTTTT. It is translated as CASSLAPTVQGTNEKLFF.

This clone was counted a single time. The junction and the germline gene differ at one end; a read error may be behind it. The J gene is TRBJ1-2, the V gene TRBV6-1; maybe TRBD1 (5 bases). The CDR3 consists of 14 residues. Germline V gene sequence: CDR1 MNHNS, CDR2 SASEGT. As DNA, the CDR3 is TGTGCCAGCAGTGAAGTAGGGGCCCTACTACCGCCTTACTTC. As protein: CASSEVGALLPPYF.

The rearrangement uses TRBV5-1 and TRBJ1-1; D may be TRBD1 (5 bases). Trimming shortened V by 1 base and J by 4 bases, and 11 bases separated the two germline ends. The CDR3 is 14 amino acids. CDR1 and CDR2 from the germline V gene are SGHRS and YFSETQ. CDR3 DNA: TGCGCCAGCAGCTTGAGGGGAAGAGGCACTGAAGCTTTCTTT. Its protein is CASSLRGRGTEAFF.

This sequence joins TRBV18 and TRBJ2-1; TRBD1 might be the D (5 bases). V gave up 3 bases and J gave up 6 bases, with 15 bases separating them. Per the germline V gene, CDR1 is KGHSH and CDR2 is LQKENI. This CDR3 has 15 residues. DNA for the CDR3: TGTGCCAGCTCACCCTCAGGGTCCAGAACCAATGAGCAGTTCTTC. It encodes CASSPSGSRTNEQFF.

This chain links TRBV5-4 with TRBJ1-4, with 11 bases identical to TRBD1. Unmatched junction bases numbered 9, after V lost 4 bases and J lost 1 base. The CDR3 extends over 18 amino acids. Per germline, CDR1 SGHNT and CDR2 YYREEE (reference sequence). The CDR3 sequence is CASSDGTGGRGTNEKLFF. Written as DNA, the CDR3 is TGTGCCAGCAGCGACGGGACAGGGGGACGTGGAACTAATGAAAAACTGTTTTTT.

The DNA for the CDR3 is TGTGCCAGCAGCTTAAGGTCACAGCCCGGGGAGCTGTTTTTT. It encodes CASSLRSQPGELFF. The chain recombines TRBV7-3 with TRBJ2-2; no firm D call. Germline CDR1 is SGHTA and CDR2 is FQGTGA. V was trimmed by 1 base and J by 6 bases, leaving 9 bases between them. This CDR3 has 14 amino acids.

CDR3 in DNA: TGTGCCAGTAGTCCCGATGACAGGGTACACTATGGCTACACCTTC. It codes for CASSPDDRVHYGYTF. The chain couples TRBV19 to TRBJ1-2, with 7 nucleotides matching TRBD1. Germline V gene data show CDR1 as LNHDA and CDR2 as SQIVND (reference sequence). The CDR3 is 15 amino acids. With 5 bases clipped from V and 3 bases from J, the junction kept 9 bases outside the gene matches.

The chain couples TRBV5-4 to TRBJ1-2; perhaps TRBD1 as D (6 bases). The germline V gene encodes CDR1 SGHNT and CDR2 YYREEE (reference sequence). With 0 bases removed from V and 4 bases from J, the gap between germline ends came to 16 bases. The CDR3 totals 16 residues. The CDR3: CASSLAPRQAIYGYTF. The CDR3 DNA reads TGTGCCAGCAGCTTGGCCCCGAGACAGGCAATCTATGGCTACACCTTC.

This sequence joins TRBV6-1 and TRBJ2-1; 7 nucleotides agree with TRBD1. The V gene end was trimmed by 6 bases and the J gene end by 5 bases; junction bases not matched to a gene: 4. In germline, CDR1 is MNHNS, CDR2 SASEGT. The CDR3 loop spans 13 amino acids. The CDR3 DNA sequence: TGTGCCAGCAGGAGGACAGGAGACAATGAGCAGTTCTTC. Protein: CASRRTGDNEQFF.

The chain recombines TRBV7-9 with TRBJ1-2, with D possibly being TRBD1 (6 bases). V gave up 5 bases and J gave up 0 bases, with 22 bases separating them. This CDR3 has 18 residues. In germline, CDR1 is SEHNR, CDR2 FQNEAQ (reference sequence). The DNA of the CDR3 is TGTGCCAGCAGCCCGCCCCCCAGGGGTGGCGTTACTAACTATGGCTACACCTTC. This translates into CASSPPPRGGVTNYGYTF.

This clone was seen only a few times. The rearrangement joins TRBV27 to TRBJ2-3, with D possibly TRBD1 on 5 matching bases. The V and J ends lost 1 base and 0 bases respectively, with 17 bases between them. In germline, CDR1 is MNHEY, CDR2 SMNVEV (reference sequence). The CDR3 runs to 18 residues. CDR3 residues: CASSLYRQGATSTDTQYF. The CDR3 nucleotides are TGTGCCAGCAGTTTATATCGCCAGGGCGCGACTAGCACAGATACGCAGTATTTT.